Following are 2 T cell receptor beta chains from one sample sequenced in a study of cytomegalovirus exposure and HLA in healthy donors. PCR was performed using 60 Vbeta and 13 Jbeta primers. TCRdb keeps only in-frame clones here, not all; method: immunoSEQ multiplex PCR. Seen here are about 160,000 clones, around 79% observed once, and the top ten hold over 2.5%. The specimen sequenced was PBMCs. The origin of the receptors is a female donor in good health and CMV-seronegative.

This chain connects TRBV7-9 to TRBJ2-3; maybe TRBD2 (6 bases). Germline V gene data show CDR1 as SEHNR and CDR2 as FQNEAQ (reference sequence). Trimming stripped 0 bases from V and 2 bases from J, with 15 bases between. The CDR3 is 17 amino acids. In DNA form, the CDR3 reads TGTGCCAGCAGCTTAGCGTTGGGGCGGGGAAACACAGATACGCAGTATTTT. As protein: CASSLALGRGNTDTQYF. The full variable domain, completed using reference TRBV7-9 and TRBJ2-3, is DTGVSQNPRHKITKRGQNVTFRCDPISEHNRLYWYRQTLGQGPEFLTYFQNEAQLEKSRLLSDRFSAERPKGSFSTLEIQRTEQGDSAMYLCASSLALGRGNTDTQYFGPGTRLTVL.

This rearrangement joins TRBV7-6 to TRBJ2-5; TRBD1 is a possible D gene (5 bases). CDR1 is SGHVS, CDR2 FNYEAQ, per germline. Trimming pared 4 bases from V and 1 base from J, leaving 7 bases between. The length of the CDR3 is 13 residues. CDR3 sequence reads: CASSSGFQETQYF. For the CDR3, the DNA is TGTGCCAGCAGCTCAGGGTTCCAAGAGACCCAGTACTTC.